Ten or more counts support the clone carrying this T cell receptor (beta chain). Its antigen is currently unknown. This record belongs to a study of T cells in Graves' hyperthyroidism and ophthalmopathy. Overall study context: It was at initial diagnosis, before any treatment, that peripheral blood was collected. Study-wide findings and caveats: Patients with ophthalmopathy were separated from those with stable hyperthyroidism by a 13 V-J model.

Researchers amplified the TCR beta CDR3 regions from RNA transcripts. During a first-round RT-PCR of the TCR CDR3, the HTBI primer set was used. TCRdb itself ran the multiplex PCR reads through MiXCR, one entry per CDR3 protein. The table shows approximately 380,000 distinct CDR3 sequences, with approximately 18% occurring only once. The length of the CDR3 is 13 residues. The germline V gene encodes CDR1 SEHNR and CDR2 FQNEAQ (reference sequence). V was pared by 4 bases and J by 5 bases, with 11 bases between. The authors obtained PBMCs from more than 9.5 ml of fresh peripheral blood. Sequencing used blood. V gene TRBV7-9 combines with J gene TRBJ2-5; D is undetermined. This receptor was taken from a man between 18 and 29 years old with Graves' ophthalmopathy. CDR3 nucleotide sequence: TGTGCCAGCAGCTCAAGCACCCGGGAGACCCAGTACTTC. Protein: CASSSSTRETQYF.